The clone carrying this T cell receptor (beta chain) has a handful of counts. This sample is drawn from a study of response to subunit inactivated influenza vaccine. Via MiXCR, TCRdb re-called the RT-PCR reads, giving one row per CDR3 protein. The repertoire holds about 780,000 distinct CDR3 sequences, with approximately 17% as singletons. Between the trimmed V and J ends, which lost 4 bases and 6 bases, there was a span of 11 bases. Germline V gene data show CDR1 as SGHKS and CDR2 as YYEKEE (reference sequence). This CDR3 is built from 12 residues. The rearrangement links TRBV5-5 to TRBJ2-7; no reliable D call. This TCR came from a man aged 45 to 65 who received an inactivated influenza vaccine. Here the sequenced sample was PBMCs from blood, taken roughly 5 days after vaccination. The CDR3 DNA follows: TGTGCCAGCAGCAACCCGGTGGGCGAGCAGTACTTC. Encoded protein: CASSNPVGEQYF.